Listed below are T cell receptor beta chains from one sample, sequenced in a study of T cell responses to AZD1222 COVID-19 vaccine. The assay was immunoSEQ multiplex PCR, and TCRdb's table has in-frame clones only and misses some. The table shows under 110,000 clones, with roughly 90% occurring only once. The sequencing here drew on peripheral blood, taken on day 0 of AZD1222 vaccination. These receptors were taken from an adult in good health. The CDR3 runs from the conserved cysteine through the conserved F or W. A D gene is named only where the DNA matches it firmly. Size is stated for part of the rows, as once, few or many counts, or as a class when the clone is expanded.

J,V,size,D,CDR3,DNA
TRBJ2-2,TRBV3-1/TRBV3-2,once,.,CASSQRRGGELFF,TGTGCCAGCAGCCAACGGAGAGGCGGGGAGCTGTTTTTT
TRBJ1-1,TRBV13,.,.,CASSLENTEAFF,TGTGCCAGCAGCTTGGAGAACACTGAAGCTTTCTTT
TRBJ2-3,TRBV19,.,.,CASSTRQISTDTQYF,TGTGCCAGTAGTACGAGACAGATTAGCACAGATACGCAGTATTTT
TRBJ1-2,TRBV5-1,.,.,CASAPPQGWDGYTF,TGCGCCAGCGCGCCTCCCCAGGGATGGGATGGCTACACCTTC
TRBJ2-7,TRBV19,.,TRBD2,CASSTSGSKVNEQYF,TGTGCCAGTAGTACTAGCGGGAGTAAGGTCAACGAGCAGTACTTC
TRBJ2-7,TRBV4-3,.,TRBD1,CASSHRDRETVQYF,TGCGCCAGCAGCCACCGGGACAGGGAAACGGTGCAGTACTTC
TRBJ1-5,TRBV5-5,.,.,CASSLEGQPQHF,TGTGCCAGCAGCTTGGAGGGGCAGCCCCAGCATTTT
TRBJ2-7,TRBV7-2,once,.,CASSLPPIYEQYF,TGTGCCAGCAGCTTACCCCCTATCTACGAGCAGTACTTC
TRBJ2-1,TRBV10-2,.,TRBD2,CASRLAAYNEQFF,TGCGCCAGCAGGCTAGCGGCCTACAATGAGCAGTTCTTC
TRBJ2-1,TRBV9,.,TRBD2,CASSVPAGGGSEQFF,TGTGCCAGCAGCGTGCCAGCGGGAGGAGGGAGTGAGCAGTTCTTC
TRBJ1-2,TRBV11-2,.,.,CASSRGPANYGYTF,TGTGCCAGCAGCCGGGGGCCGGCAAACTATGGCTACACCTTC
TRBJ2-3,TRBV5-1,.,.,CASSLTGRTTTDTQYF,TGCGCCAGCAGCCTAACTGGCCGGACCACCACAGATACGCAGTATTTT
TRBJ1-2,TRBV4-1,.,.,CASSRTTVVNYGYTF,TGCGCCAGCAGCCGTACGACAGTTGTTAACTATGGCTACACCTTC
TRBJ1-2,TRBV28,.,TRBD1,CASSRQGFGYTF,TGTGCCAGCAGCCGACAGGGCTTCGGCTACACCTTC
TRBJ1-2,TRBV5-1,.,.,CASSLARGGYTF,TGCGCCAGCAGCTTGGCCCGGGGGGGCTACACCTTC
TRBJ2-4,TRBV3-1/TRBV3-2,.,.,CASSPDRNIQYF,TGTGCCAGCAGCCCGGACAGAAACATTCAGTACTTC
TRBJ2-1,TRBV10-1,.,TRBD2,CASSERLAGYNEQFF,TGCGCCAGCAGTGAGAGGCTAGCGGGATACAATGAGCAGTTCTTC
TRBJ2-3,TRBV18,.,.,CASFLLTSRTSTDTQYF,TGTGCCAGCTTCCTCCTCACATCCCGGACTAGCACAGATACGCAGTATTTT
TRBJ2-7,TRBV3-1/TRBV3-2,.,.,CASSQDVRGNEQYF,TGTGCCAGCAGCCAAGATGTACGGGGCAACGAGCAGTACTTC
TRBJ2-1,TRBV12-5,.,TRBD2,CASARNLGTTSGAGNEQFF,TGTGCTAGTGCCAGGAATTTGGGGACGACTAGCGGCGCGGGCAATGAGCAGTTCTTC
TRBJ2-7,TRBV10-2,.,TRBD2,CASSESAGTSGSYGHEQYF,TGCGCCAGCAGTGAGTCAGCCGGGACTAGCGGGAGCTACGGCCACGAGCAGTACTTC
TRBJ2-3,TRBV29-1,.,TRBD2,CSPLGLAGGPDTQYF,TGCAGCCCTCTGGGACTAGCGGGAGGGCCGGATACGCAGTATTTT
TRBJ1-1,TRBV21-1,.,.,CASSKVGQGGNTEAFF,TGTGCCAGCAGCAAAGTGGGACAGGGAGGAAACACTGAAGCTTTCTTT
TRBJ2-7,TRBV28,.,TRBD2,CASLGPGGYEQYF,TGTGCCAGTCTAGGACCGGGGGGCTACGAGCAGTACTTC
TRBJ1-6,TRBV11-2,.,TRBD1,CASSLKGQANSPLHF,TGTGCCAGCAGCTTAAAGGGACAGGCGAATTCACCCCTCCACTTT
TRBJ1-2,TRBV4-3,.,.,CASSQDASPYGYTF,TGCGCCAGCAGCCAAGATGCCAGTCCCTATGGCTACACCTTC
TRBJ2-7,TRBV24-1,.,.,CATSDAYEQYF,TGTGCCACCAGTGATGCCTACGAGCAGTACTTC
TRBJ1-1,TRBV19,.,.,CASSSSSYTEAFF,TGTGCCAGTAGCTCAAGTTCGTACACTGAAGCTTTCTTT
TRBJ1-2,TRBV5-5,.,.,CASSPGDGGSYGYTF,TGTGCCAGCAGCCCCGGGGACGGTGGGTCCTATGGCTACACCTTC
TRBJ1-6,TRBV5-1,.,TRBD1,CASSPTGNSPLHF,TGCGCCAGCAGCCCGACAGGGAATTCACCCCTCCACTTT
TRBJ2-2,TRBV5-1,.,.,CASTRQALNTGELFF,TGCGCCAGCACCAGACAGGCGTTGAACACCGGGGAGCTGTTTTTT
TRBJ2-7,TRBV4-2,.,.,CASSQGLDYEQYF,TGTGCCAGCAGCCAAGGTCTCGACTACGAGCAGTACTTC
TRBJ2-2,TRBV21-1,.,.,CASPKGRAPPGELFF,TGTGCCAGCCCAAAGGGGCGGGCCCCCCCCGGGGAGCTGTTTTTT
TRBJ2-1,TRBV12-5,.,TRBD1,CASGLAGLRGQGPDSYNEQFF,TGTGCTAGTGGTTTGGCGGGGCTCCGGGGACAGGGTCCAGACTCCTACAATGAGCAGTTCTTC
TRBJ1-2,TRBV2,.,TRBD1,CASRGIGQGASYYGYTF,TGTGCCAGCAGAGGAATCGGGCAGGGGGCTTCATACTATGGCTACACCTTC
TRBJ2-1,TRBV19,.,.,CASSIGAPGDEQFF,TGTGCCAGTAGTATAGGAGCCCCTGGTGATGAGCAGTTCTTC
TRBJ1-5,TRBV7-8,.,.,CASSLQSGRNQPQHF,TGTGCCAGCAGCTTACAAAGTGGCCGCAATCAGCCCCAGCATTTT
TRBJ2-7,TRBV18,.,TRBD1,CASSLGTGTTYEQYF,TGTGCCAGCTCCCTCGGGACAGGGACCACCTACGAGCAGTACTTC
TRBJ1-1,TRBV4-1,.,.,CASSRGLGAFF,TGCGCCAGCAGCCGGGGGCTGGGGGCTTTCTTT
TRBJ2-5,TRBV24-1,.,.,CATSDPMQETQYF,TGTGCCACCAGTGACCCTATGCAAGAGACCCAGTACTTC
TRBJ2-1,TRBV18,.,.,CASSPPSGGGYNEQFF,TGTGCCAGCTCACCACCTAGCGGAGGAGGGTACAATGAGCAGTTCTTC
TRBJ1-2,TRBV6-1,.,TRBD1,CASSERTGDGYTF,TGTGCCAGCAGTGAACGGACAGGGGACGGCTACACCTTC
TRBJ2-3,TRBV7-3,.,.,CASSFRVNTDTQYF,TGTGCCAGCAGCTTCCGGGTTAATACAGATACGCAGTATTTT